These 11 T cell receptor beta chains were all obtained from the same sample, sequenced in a study of T cell responses to AZD1222 COVID-19 vaccine. The table came from immunoSEQ multiplex PCR; TCRdb's copy has only in-frame clones and leaves some out. The sample holds roughly 110,000 clones, about nine tenths seen once. The sequencing used peripheral blood, collected on day 0 of AZD1222 vaccination. The source is an adult in good health.

In its sample, this clone was seen once. CDR3 nucleotide sequence: TGTGCCAGCAGCTTAGGGGGCTCTGGGGCCAACGTCCTGACTTTC. Translated, it gives CASSLGGSGANVLTF. The V call is TRBV7-9, the J call TRBJ2-6; D gene uncertain. Germline V gene sequence: CDR1 SEHNR, CDR2 FQNEAQ (reference sequence). The CDR3 sequence is 15 residues long. V gave up 1 base and J gave up 0 bases, with 4 bases separating them.

The chain joins TRBV7-9 to TRBJ2-7; possibly TRBD2 for D (6 bases). V lost 4 bases and J 1 base, leaving 8 bases between the germline ends. From germline, CDR1 is SEHNR and CDR2 FQNEAQ (reference sequence). The CDR3 runs 13 residues. The CDR3 sequence: CASSWDWSYEQYF. Written as DNA, the CDR3 is TGTGCCAGCAGCTGGGACTGGTCCTACGAGCAGTACTTC.

This chain links TRBV30 with TRBJ1-2, with D hard to call. The CDR3 extends over 13 amino acids. V dropped 5 bases and J dropped 3 bases, with 13 bases sitting between them. Looked up from germline, CDR1 is GTSNPN and CDR2 is SVGIG (reference sequence). The CDR3 loop reads CAWGAWAYYGYTF. The CDR3 bases are TGTGCCTGGGGTGCCTGGGCATACTATGGCTACACCTTC.

This rearrangement joins TRBV27 to TRBJ1-2; D is perhaps TRBD1 (5 bases). Germline V CDR1 and CDR2: MNHEY, SMNVEV (reference sequence). The ends were cut back, 3 bases at V and 1 base at J, with 9 bases in the middle. CDR3 length equals 14 residues. CDR3 in amino acids: CASSFRGVNYGYTF. CDR3 in DNA: TGTGCCAGCAGTTTCCGGGGGGTTAACTATGGCTACACCTTC.

The J gene is TRBJ2-5, the V gene TRBV25-1, with D perhaps given as TRBD1 or TRBD2 (7 bases each). Germline V lookup: CDR1 MGHDK, CDR2 SYGVNS. This CDR3 region has 18 residues. Trimming removed 6 bases at V and 1 base at J, with 24 bases between. The CDR3 loop is CASSRGIPAGGSQETQYF. Written as DNA, the CDR3 is TGTGCCAGCAGCAGGGGGATACCTGCTGGCGGGAGCCAAGAGACCCAGTACTTC.

This rearrangement joins TRBV7-2 to TRBJ1-6; D is possibly TRBD1 (5 bases). CDR1 and CDR2 from the germline V gene are SGHTA and FQGNSA. Trimming took off 4 bases at V and 4 bases at J, with 20 bases between the two ends. This CDR3 is built from 18 residues. The CDR3 coding sequence is TGTGCCAGCAGCTCACTAGCAGGGAAGGAGGGTTATAATTCACCCCTCCACTTT. Its protein product is CASSSLAGKEGYNSPLHF.

This rearrangement joins TRBV3-1 (or the pseudogene TRBV3-2) to TRBJ2-1; 7 bases are shared with TRBD1. The CDR3 contains 16 residues. Germline V gene data show CDR1 as LGHDT and CDR2 as YNNKEL (reference sequence). V was clipped by 2 bases and J by 4 bases; unmatched bases: 8. In DNA, the CDR3 is TGTGCCAGCAGCCAAAACCCTCAGGACAGGTACAATGAGCAGTTCTTC. It translates to CASSQNPQDRYNEQFF.

The chain joins TRBV23-1 to TRBJ1-5; D ambiguous. TRBV23-1 belongs to the ORF category, with a function that is uncertain. V lost 6 bases to trimming and J lost 3 bases, with 21 bases between them. The CDR3 spans 17 residues. CDR3 sequence (DNA): TGCGCCAGCAGCCGTAAAGTCGGCATAGGACCCAATCAGCCCCAGCATTTT. Amino acid sequence: CASSRKVGIGPNQPQHF.

This chain joins TRBV19 and TRBJ1-1; 9 bases are a match to TRBD1. Looked up from germline, CDR1 is LNHDA and CDR2 is SQIVND (reference sequence). The CDR3 consists of 17 residues. Losses at the gene ends were 3 bases for V and 3 bases for J; bases not matched to a gene: 11. As DNA, the CDR3 is TGTGCCAGTAGTATGGTGCGCCTCCGGGACAGGGACACTGAAGCTTTCTTT. Encoded protein: CASSMVRLRDRDTEAFF.

This clone was detected only a few times. The rearrangement uses TRBV6-2 or TRBV6-3 and TRBJ1-6; D uncertain. The V gene lost 0 bases and the J gene lost 5 bases, with 5 bases spanning the gap. CDR1 MNHEY and CDR2 SVGEGT come from the germline V gene. The CDR3 runs 14 residues. CDR3 amino acids: CASSYSADNSPLHF. CDR3 sequence (DNA): TGTGCCAGCAGTTACTCGGCCGATAATTCACCCCTCCACTTT.

As concerns this clone: At one end, the junction sequence differs from germline, possibly due to a read error. The chain employs TRBV28 and TRBJ2-7; 7 nucleotides agree with TRBD2. Germline V gene sequence: CDR1 MDHEN, CDR2 SYDVKM. There are 13 residues in the CDR3. The CDR3 DNA reads TGCTCATGCATGGGGGAGGGCCCAGGCGAGCAGTACTTC. Protein sequence: CSCMGEGPGEQYF.